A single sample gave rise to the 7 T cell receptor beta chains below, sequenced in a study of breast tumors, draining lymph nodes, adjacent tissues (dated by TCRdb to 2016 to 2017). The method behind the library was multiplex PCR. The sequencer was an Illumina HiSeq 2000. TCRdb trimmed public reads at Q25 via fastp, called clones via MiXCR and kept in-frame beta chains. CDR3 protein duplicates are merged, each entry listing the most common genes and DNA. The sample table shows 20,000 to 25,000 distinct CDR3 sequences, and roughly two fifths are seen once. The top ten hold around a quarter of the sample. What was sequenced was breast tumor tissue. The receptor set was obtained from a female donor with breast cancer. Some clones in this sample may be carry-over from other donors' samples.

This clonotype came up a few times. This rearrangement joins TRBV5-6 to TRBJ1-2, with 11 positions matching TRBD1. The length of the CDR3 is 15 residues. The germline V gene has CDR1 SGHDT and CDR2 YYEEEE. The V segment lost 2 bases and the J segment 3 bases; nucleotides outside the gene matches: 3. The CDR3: CASSFGQGAHYGYTF. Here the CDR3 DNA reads TGTGCCAGCAGCTTCGGACAGGGGGCCCACTATGGCTACACCTTC.

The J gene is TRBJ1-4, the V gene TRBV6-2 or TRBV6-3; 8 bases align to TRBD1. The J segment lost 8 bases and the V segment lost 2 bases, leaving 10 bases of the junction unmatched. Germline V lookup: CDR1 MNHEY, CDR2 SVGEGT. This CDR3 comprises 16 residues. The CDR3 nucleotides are TGTGCCAGCAGTTACAGTCAGGGGGCGTCTTTCGAAAAACTGTTTTTT. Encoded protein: CASSYSQGASFEKLFF.

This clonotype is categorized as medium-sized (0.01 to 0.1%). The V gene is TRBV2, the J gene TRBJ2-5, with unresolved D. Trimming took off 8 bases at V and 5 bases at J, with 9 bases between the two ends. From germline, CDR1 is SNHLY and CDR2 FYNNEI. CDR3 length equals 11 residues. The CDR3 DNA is TGTGCCAGCGGCCTGGGTGAGACCCAGTACTTC. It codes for CASGLGETQYF.

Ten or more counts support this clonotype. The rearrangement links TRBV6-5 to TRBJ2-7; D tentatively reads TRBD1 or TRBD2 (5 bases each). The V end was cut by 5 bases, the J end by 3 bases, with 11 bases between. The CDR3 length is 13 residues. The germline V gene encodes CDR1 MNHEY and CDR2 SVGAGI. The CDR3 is CASSQRDGYEQYF. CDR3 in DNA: TGTGCCAGCAGTCAAAGGGACGGCTACGAGCAGTACTTC.

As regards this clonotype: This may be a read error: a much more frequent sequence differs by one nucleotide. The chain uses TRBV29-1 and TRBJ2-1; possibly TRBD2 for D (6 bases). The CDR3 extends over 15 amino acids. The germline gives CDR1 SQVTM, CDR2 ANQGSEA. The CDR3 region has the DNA TGCAGCATTGAAGAAAGGGCTAGCGTAAGGGATGAGCAGTTCTTC. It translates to CSIEERASVRDEQFF.

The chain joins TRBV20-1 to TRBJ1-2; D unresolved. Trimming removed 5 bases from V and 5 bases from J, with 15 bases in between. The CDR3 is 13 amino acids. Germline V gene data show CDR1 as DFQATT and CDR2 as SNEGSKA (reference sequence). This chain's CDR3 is CSAADKIGYGYTF. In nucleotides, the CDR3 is TGCAGTGCTGCAGACAAGATTGGGTATGGCTACACCTTC.

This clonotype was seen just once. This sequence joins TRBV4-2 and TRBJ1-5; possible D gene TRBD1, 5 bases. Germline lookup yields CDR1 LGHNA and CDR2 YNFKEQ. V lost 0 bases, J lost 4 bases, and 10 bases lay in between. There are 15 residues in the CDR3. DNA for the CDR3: TGTGCCAGCAGCCAAGAACTGCAGGGTAATCAGCCCCAGCATTTT. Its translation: CASSQELQGNQPQHF.